The TCR beta chain under discussion was sequenced for a study of cytomegalovirus exposure and HLA in healthy donors (dated by TCRdb to about 2017). In the study overall: According to an earlier analysis of 587 of the donors, about 179 million T cells yielded 95 million to 140 million unique TCR beta sequences and roughly 280 Gb of sequence data. About 310 gigabases of sequencing data and tens of millions of unique TCR sequences were included in an early release covering roughly 700 HLA-typed donors. Of the roughly 390 genotyped donors, approximately 83% fell in the genetic ancestry cluster associated with self-reported Caucasian donors. The aim of the study was to test whether cataloging public T cell receptors could identify signatures of past pathogen exposure. Using immunosequencing, the study profiled T cell repertoires from about 650 subjects and related those repertoires to cytomegalovirus serostatus. Along with the 666-subject first cohort, a separate validation cohort of over a hundred different subjects was used. To predict cytomegalovirus infection status, the study brought together high-throughput TCR immunosequencing, statistical association of individual TCRs with disease status, and machine learning. To study patterns of TCR occurrence, a later analysis re-analyzed previously published TCR beta repertoires from just over 650 donors and added high-resolution HLA genotyping. Rather than drawing on any new phenotypic data, the later analysis identified candidate immune exposures from TCR beta sequences and the way those sequences occurred across donors. To decide whether each TCR beta V gene segment behaved as functional or pseudogenic, an earlier analysis of approximately 590 of the donors relied on high-throughput TCR beta sequencing. Alongside the repertoire data, information on donor age, sex, ethnicity and CMV serostatus was compiled. Genome-wide SNP genotypes for about 60% of the 666 donors were used in a later genetic analysis, which treated that subset as a discovery cohort. Every discovery cohort repertoire had been produced on one sequencing platform. Class I and class II HLA loci were covered by the typing at four-digit resolution. Typing coverage differed by locus: A, B, C, DRB1 and DQB1 were typed in about 620-640 donors, DQA1 in roughly 510, DPA1 in 600 to 610, and DPB1 in roughly 470. Roughly five DR-DQ haplotypes were handled as single units for association and clustering, since linkage in the cohort was strong. Among about 410 genotyped donors of the cohort, an average of roughly 230,000 unique TCR beta nucleotide sequences was sequenced per donor, of which roughly 17% were non-productive.

On this clone: The specificity of this receptor is unknown. Base qualities are not at hand, and no much larger clone is one base apart.

The cohort was made up of around 720 healthy bone marrow donors. At the time of sampling, all cohort members were nominally healthy, though unrecorded immune exposures were likely present. The donor tested CMV seropositive, placing the donor among the roughly 300 seropositive members of the cohort. Every donor gave a peripheral blood sample, and the peripheral blood mononuclear cells from that sample were used for TCR beta sequencing. The Qiagen DNeasy Blood Extraction Kit was used to extract genomic DNA from the blood cell samples. The CDR3 runs 16 amino acids, cysteine and phenylalanine included. Of all the DNA, just the CDR3 is kept, 48 bases in frame from base 1. From V the trimming removes 0 bases and from J it removes 2 bases, while the gene matches leave 5 bases of the junction unaccounted for. CDR1 SGDLS and CDR2 YYNGEE are derived from the germline V gene. Libraries were prepared through the immunoSEQ multiplex PCR assay. A mixture of 60 forward primers for TCR Vbeta segments and 13 reverse primers for TCR Jbeta segments was used in the multiplex PCR. The CDR3 region of rearranged TCR beta genes was amplified from genomic DNA by a multiplex PCR assay. The Illumina HiSeq System was used to sequence the amplified TCR beta libraries as 87-base-pair reads. Under the source paper's analysis protocol: Across the 640 or so repertoires, a later analysis counted tens of millions of unique TCR beta chains, roughly 11 million of which were shared by at least two donors. A nearest-neighbor algorithm error-corrected the raw reads and collapsed the reads into unique sequences, merging closely related sequences to remove PCR and sequencing errors. To assign V, D and J gene segments, CDR3 sequences were aligned to IMGT reference sequences. Each retained sequence needed at least a six-nucleotide match to both a V gene segment and a J gene segment. Rearrangements were called productive when the CDR3 lacked stop codons and stayed in frame with V and J; all others were non-productive. CDR3 was defined by IMGT convention, running from the second conserved V-encoded cysteine to the conserved J-encoded phenylalanine. In an earlier analysis of roughly 580 of the donors, sequences lacking an unambiguous match to a single V gene segment were excluded. An earlier analysis of 587 of the donors called V segments functional above 56.7% productive rearrangements and segregating when the between-donor standard deviation exceeded 5%. A statistical classification framework was built to diagnose cytomegalovirus status from the catalog of TCR beta chain sequences. V and J gene assignment, in a later analysis, came from comparing TCR nucleotide sequences with IMGT/GENE-DB human TR gene sequences. The TCRdist pipeline was used in a later analysis to assign CDR3 sequences and most-parsimonious VDJ recombination scenarios. In a later analysis, each TCR beta chain was defined by its CDR3 amino acid sequence together with its V-gene family, and reads without a unique V-gene family were excluded. In a later analysis, 450 to 600 highly shared, low-generation-probability nucleotide sequences were removed to address suspected cross-contamination and a sequencing artifact. In a later analysis, a clonal expansion index for each public chain was calculated from normalized within-repertoire ranks of inferred template counts. Generation probabilities in a later analysis came from a VDJ recombination model fitted to out-of-frame rearrangements, and those results were checked against IGoR. In a later analysis, TCR-TCR, TCR-HLA and TCR-CMV co-occurrence was scored with hypergeometric tests, and a repertoire-size bias correction was applied to TCR pairs. False discovery rates were estimated in a later analysis by permuting HLA or CMV assignments 20 times. A later analysis grouped co-occurring TCRs with DBSCAN, adding TCRdist sequence similarity when clustering within HLA-allele-positive subsets. For co-occurrence clustering, repertoires with fewer than 30,000 or more than 120,000 public chains were excluded, along with roughly five repertoires with anomalous nucleotide sharing. TCRdb obtained this table from immuneACCESS and retained in-frame rearrangements with V and J assigned. These tables miss some clones; where compared with another copy, unresolved V genes account for less than half of the shortfall, and the remainder is unexplained. The V and J calls and the clone size are those of that table, but D and trimming were determined from the DNA. This sample holds about 110,000 clones; approximately 82% were observed only once. About an eighth of the sample is taken by the ten largest.

Results the study describes overall, beyond this receptor: Sequencing depth was assumed to be roughly uniform across donors in the presence/absence analyses, though that assumption may not hold. Because counts were too low, roughly 16 rarely observed V segments, including chromosome 9 orphons, were excluded from the earlier analysis of around 640 of the donors. The study gave a list of under 200 TCR beta chains associated with cytomegalovirus. A cluster of highly shared sequence variants was judged likely to represent a technical artifact of the sequencing pipeline. Across donors, most TCR sequences were observed very rarely, whereas some public TCRs were present in many individuals. In a later analysis, the rate of TCR association differed among HLA loci, with DRB1 alleles having the most associated TCRs and HLA-C alleles having the fewest. Strong co-occurrence of HLA alleles, especially DR and DQ, made assigning TCR associations to individual alleles difficult. In a later analysis, about 16,000 TCR beta sequences were associated with specific HLA alleles at a false discovery rate of 0.05. According to the authors, the approach could potentially be generalized to other disease states and immunological phenotypes. In a later analysis, most CMV-associated TCR beta chains were found to appear HLA-restricted, with HLA associations seemingly driven largely by CMV exposure. Broadly in line with IMGT annotations, most TCR beta V segments showed up in productive rearrangements about 90% or about 30% of the time in an earlier analysis of around 550 of the donors. A further reported finding was that TCR beta sequences accurately predicted the HLA-A and HLA-B alleles for most subjects in the first cohort. In a later analysis, HLA-associated TCR beta chains showed more clonal expansion and lower generation probabilities than non-associated chains that were equally common. Some IMGT-functional V segments, including TRBV6-2 and TRBV6-3, could not be distinguished by the 87-base-pair reads and were therefore excluded. In vitro tests confirmed that three of the cytomegalovirus-associated TCR beta chains recognize cytomegalovirus antigens. The classifier was reported to diagnose cytomegalovirus status with high specificity and sensitivity in both the original and validation cohorts. CMV serostatus was the only immune exposure information available for the cohort. This cohort had only TCR beta chains sequenced, and the lack of alpha or paired-chain data limited which features could be detected. Linkage disequilibrium might explain the correlated functional status among segregating V segments, but an unknown experimental factor could not be excluded. A later genetic analysis reported fewer N-insertions in productive TCRs among donors in an Asian-associated ancestry cluster than the approximately 700-donor mean. HLA typing was unavailable for some donors at each locus, so association tests used only the typed subset. In a later genetic analysis, a missense DCLRE1C variant was associated with V-gene and J-gene trimming of TCR beta chains, and the association was replicated in an independent cohort. A later analysis reported that several top co-occurrence clusters appeared linked to parvovirus B19, influenza, CMV and Epstein-Barr virus.

The chain was built from TRBV9 and TRBJ2-3, with TRBD2 identical over 8 junction bases. The clonotype originates from a man aged 30 to 39 in good health and CMV-seropositive. The material sequenced was PBMCs. The nucleotides are TGTGCCAGCAGCGTAGGGGCGGGGGGACCCACAGATACGCAGTATTTT. Translated, it reads CASSVGAGGPTDTQYF. With the rest looked up from the reference TRBV9 and TRBJ2-3 genes rather than sequenced, the full variable domain is DSGVTQTPKHLITATGQRVTLRCSPRSGDLSVYWYQQSLDQGLQFLIQYYNGEERAKGNILERFSAQQFPDLHSELNLSSLELGDSALYFCASSVGAGGPTDTQYFGPGTRLTVL.